The text below deals with one TCR beta chain. What it binds is not known. These data are taken from a study of monozygotic twins with inflammatory bowel disease. Regarding the study as a whole: Among IBD patients, fewer clonotypes were shared with others than among healthy twins, especially with disease activity.

A template switching step added UMIs, each with a 6-nucleotide sample barcode. TCRdb derives one entry per CDR3 protein from the 5' RACE reads, leaving out DNA. This sample's clone table lists some 170,000 distinct CDR3 sequences. The CDR3 contains 15 residues. The germline V gene encodes CDR1 MNHNS and CDR2 SASEGT. This chain connects TRBV6-1 to TRBJ1-1; the D call of TRBD1 rests on TCRdb alone, since no DNA is present to check it. This clonotype originated in a human donor with ulcerative colitis or Crohn's disease, or a healthy co-twin of an affected twin (not recorded which). Sequencing was carried out using blood. The CDR3 spells CAALPGQGSGTEAFF.